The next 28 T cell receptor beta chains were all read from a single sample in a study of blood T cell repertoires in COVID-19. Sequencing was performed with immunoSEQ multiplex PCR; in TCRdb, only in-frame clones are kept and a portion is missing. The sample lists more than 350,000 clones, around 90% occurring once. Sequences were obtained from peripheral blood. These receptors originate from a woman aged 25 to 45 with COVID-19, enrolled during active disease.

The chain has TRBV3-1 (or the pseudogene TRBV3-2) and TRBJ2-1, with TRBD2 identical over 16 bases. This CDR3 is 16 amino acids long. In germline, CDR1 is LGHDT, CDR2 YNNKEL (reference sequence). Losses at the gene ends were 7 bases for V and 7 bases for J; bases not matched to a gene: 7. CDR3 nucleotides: TGTGCCAGCACCAAAGTGGGACTAGCGGGAGGGAATGAGCAGTTCTTC. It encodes CASTKVGLAGGNEQFF.

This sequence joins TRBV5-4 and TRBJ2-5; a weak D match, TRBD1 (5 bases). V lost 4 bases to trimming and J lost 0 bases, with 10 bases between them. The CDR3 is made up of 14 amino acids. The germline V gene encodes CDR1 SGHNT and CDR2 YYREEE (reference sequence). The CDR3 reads CASSQPDNQETQYF. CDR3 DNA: TGTGCCAGCAGCCAGCCGGACAACCAAGAGACCCAGTACTTC.

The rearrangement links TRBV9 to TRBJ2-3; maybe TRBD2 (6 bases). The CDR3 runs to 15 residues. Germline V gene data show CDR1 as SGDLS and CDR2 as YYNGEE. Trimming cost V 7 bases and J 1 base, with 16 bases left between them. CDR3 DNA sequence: TGTGCCAGCGGGGGGACCGCCCTTGGCACAGATACGCAGTATTTT. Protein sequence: CASGGTALGTDTQYF.

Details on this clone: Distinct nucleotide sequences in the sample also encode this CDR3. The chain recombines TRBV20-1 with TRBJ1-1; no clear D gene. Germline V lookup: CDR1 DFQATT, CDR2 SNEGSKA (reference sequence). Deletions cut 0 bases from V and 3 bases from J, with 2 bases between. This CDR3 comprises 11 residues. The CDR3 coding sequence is TGCAGTGCTAGAGACTACACTGAAGCTTTCTTT. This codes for CSARDYTEAFF.

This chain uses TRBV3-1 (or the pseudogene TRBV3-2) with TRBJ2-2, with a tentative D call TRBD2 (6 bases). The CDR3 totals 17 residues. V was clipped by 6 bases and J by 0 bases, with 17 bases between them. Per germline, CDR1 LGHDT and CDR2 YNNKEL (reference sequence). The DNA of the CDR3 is TGTGCCAGCAGGTATGGGGTGGGAGGAACGAACACCGGGGAGCTGTTTTTT. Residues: CASRYGVGGTNTGELFF.

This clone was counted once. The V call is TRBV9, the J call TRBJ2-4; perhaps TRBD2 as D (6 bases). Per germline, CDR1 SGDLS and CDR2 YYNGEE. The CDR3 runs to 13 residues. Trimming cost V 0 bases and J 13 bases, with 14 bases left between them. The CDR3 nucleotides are TGTGCCAGCAGCGTAGAAGGAGGGACCATCCAGTACTTC. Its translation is CASSVEGGTIQYF.

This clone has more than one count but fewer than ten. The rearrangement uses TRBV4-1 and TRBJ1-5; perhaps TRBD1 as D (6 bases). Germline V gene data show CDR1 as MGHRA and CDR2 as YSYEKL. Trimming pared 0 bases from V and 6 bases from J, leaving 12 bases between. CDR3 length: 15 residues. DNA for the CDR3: TGCGCCAGCAGCCAAGAAGGGGGGGAGGGTCAGCCCCAGCATTTT. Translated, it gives CASSQEGGEGQPQHF.

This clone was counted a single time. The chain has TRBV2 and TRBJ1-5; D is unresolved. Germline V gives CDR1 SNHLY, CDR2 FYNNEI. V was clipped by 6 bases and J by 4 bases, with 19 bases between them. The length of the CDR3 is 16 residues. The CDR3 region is CASRTLKGGFNQPQHF. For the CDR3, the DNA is TGTGCCAGCAGGACCCTCAAAGGAGGGTTTAATCAGCCCCAGCATTTT.

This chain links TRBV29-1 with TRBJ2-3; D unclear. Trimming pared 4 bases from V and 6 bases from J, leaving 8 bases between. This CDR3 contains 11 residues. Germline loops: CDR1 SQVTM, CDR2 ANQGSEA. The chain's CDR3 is CSVVSYDTQYF. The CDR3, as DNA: TGCAGCGTTGTGTCCTACGATACGCAGTATTTT.

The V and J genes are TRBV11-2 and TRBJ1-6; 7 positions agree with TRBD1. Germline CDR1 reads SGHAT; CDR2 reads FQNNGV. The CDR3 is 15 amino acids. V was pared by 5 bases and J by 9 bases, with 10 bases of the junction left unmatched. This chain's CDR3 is CASSTTDQGVSPLHF. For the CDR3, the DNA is TGTGCCAGCAGCACCACGGACCAGGGGGTTTCACCCCTCCACTTT.

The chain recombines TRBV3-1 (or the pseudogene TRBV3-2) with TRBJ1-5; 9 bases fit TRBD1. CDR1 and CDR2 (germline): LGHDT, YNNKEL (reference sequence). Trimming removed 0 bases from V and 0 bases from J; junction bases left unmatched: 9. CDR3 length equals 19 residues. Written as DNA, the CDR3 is TGTGCCAGCAGCCAAGAGGGAACCAGGACAGGGGCTAGCAATCAGCCCCAGCATTTT. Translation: CASSQEGTRTGASNQPQHF.

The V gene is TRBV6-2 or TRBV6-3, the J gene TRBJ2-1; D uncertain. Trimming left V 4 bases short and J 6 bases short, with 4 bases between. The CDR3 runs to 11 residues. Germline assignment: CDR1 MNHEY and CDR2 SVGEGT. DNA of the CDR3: TGTGCCAGCAGTTTCAGCAATGAGCAGTTCTTC. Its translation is CASSFSNEQFF.

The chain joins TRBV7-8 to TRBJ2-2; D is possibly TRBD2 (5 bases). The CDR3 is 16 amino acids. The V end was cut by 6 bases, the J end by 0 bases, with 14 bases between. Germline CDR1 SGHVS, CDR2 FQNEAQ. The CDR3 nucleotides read TGTGCCAGCAGGCACCGCGGGCTCCCGAACACCGGGGAGCTGTTTTTT. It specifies CASRHRGLPNTGELFF.

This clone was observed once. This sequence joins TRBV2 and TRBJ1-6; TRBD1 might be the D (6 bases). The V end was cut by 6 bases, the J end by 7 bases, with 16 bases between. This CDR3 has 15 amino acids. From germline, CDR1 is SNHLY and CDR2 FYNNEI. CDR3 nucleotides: TGTGCCAGCAGCGTTACGGACAGCTTGAATTCACCCCTCCACTTT. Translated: CASSVTDSLNSPLHF.

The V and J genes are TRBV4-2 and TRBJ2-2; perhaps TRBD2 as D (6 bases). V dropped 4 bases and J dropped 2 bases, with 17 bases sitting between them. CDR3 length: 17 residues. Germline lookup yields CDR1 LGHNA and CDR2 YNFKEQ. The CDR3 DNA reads TGTGCCAGCAGCCGTAACGATCGGGGGATTAACACCGGGGAGCTGTTTTTT. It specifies CASSRNDRGINTGELFF.

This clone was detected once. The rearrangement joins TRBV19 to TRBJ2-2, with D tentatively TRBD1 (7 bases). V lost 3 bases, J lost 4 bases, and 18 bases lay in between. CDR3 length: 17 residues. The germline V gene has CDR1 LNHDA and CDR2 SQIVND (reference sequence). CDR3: CASSIRRGVSGTGELFF. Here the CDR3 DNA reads TGTGCCAGTAGTATCCGCAGGGGGGTTTCGGGCACCGGGGAGCTGTTTTTT.

CDR3 protein: CASSLVQMNTGELFF. The CDR3 coding sequence is TGTGCCAGCAGCTTAGTCCAAATGAACACCGGGGAGCTGTTTTTT. The chain is built from TRBV7-8 and TRBJ2-2; D is ambiguous. Trimming shortened V by 1 base and J by 1 base, and 7 bases separated the two germline ends. CDR1 and CDR2 from the germline V gene are SGHVS and FQNEAQ. This CDR3 contains 15 residues.

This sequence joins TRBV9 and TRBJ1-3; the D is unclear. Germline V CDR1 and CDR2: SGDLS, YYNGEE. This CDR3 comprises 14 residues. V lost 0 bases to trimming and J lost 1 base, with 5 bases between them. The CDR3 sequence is CASSVGTSGNTIYF. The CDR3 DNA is TGTGCCAGCAGCGTAGGAACTTCTGGAAACACCATATATTTT.

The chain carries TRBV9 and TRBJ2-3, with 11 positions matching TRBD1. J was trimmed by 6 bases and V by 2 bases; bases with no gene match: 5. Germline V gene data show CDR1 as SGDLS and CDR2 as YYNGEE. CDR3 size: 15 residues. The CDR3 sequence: CASSVGTGGSDTQYF. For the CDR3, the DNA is TGTGCCAGCAGCGTCGGGACAGGGGGATCCGATACGCAGTATTTT.

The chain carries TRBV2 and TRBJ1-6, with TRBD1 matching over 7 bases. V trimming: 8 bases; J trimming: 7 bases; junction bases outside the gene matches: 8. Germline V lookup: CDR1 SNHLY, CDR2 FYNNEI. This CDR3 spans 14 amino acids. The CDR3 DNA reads TGTGCCAGCGTCTGGGACAGACCCAATTCACCCCTCCACTTT. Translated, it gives CASVWDRPNSPLHF. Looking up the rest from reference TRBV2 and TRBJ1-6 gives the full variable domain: EPEVTQTPSHQVTQMGQEVILRCVPISNHLYFYWYRQILGQKVEFLVSFYNNEISEKSEIFDDQFSVERPDGSNFTLKIRSTKLEDSAMYFCASVWDRPNSPLHFGNGTRLTVT.

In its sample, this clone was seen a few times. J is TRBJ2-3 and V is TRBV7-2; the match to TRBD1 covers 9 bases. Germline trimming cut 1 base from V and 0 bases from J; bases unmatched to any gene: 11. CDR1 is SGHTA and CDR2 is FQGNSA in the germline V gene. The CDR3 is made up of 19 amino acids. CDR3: CASSLGLGTGKTSTDTQYF. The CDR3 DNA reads TGTGCCAGCAGCTTAGGTTTGGGGACAGGGAAAACTAGCACAGATACGCAGTATTTT.

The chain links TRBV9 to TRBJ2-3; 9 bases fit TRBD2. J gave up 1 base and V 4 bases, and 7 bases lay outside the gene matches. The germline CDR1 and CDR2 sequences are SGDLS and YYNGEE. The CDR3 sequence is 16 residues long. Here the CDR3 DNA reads TGTGCCAGCAGCCGGAATAGCGGGAGTGGCACAGATACGCAGTATTTT. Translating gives CASSRNSGSGTDTQYF.

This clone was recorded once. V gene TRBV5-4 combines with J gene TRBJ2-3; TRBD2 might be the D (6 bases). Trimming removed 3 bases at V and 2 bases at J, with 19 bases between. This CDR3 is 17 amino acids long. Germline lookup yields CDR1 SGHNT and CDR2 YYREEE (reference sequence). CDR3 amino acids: CASSSGGVRGTTDTQYF. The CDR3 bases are TGTGCCAGCAGCTCGGGCGGGGTGCGGGGCACCACAGATACGCAGTATTTT.

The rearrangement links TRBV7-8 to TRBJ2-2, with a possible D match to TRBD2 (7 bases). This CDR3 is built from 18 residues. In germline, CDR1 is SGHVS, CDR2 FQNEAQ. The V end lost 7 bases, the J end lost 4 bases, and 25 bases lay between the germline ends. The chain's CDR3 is CASIDLKWGGASTGELFF. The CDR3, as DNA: TGTGCCAGCATCGATCTCAAATGGGGGGGCGCCAGCACCGGGGAGCTGTTTTTT.

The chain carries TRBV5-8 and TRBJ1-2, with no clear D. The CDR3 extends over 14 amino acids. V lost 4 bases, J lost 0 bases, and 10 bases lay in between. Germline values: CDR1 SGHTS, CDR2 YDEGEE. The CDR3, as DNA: TGTGCCAGCAGCCGCTCGGGTACTAACTATGGCTACACCTTC. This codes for CASSRSGTNYGYTF.

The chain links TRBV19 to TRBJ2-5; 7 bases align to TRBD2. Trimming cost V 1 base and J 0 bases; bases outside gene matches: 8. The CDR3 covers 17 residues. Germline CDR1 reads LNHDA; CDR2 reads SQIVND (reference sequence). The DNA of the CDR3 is TGTGCCAGTAGTATAGCGACCGGGGGAGGGTACCAAGAGACCCAGTACTTC. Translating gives CASSIATGGGYQETQYF.

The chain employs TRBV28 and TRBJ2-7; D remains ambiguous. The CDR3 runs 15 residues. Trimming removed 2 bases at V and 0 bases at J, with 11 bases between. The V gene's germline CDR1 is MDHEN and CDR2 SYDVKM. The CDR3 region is CASSLAPRSSYEQYF. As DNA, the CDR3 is TGTGCCAGCAGTTTAGCACCGCGGAGCTCCTACGAGCAGTACTTC.

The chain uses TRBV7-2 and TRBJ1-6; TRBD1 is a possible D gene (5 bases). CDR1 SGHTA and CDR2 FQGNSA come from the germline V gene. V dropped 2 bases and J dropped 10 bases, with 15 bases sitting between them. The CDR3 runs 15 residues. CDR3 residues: CASSLTGREASPLHF. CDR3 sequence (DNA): TGTGCCAGCAGCTTAACGGGCAGGGAAGCGTCACCCCTCCACTTT.